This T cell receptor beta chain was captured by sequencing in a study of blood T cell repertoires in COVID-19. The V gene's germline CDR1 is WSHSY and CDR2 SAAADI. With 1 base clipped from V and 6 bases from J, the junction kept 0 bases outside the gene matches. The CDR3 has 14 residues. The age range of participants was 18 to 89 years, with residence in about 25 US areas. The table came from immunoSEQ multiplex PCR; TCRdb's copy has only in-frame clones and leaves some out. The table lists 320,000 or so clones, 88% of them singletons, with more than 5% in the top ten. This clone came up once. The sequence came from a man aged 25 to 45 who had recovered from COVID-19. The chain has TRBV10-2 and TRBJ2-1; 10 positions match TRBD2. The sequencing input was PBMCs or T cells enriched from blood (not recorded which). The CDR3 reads CASSELAGGNEQFF. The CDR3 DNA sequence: TGCGCCAGCAGTGAGTTAGCGGGGGGCAATGAGCAGTTCTTC.